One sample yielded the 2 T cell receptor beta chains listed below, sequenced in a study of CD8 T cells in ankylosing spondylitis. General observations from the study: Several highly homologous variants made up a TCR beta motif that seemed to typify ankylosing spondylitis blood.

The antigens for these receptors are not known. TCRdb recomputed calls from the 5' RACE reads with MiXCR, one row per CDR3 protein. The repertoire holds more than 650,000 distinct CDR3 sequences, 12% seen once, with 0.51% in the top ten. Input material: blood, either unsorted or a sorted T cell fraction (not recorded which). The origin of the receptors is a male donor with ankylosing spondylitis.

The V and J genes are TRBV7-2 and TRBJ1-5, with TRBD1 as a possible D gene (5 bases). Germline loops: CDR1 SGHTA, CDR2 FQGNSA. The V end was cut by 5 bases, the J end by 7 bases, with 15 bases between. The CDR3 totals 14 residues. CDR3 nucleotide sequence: TGTGCCAGCAGCCCCCTCGGGGGTTGGCAGCCCCAGCATTTT. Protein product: CASSPLGGWQPQHF.

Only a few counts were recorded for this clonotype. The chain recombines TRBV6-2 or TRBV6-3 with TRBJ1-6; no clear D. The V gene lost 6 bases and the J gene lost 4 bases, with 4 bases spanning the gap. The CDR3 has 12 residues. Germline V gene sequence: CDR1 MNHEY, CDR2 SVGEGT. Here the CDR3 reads CASSQYNSPLHF. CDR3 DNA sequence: TGTGCCAGCAGCCAATATAATTCACCCCTCCACTTT.